The clone carrying this TCR beta chain turned up a few times. This record comes from a study of spatial heterogeneity in lung cancer. At the level of the study: Every unique TCR and UMI combination, on average, appeared more than ten times in raw reads.

Each CDR3 protein gets one entry after TCRdb re-called the 5' RACE reads with MiXCR. The repertoire holds around 110,000 distinct CDR3 sequences, with 12% as singletons. The time point denotes: blood at routine non-recurrence follow-up after resection. Material for sequencing was whole RNA from tumor, nontumor lung or frozen PBMC, left unsorted. This CDR3 region has 14 residues. The V gene's germline CDR1 is MNHEY and CDR2 SMNVEV (reference sequence). The trim removed 6 bases at V and 2 bases at J, leaving 6 bases unmatched. The material sequenced was PBMCs, taken at follow-up. J is TRBJ1-1 and V is TRBV27, with 7 bases matching TRBD1. The receptor was derived from a male donor with early-stage non-small cell lung cancer. The CDR3: CASSRGTVNTEAFF. The CDR3 bases are TGTGCCAGCAGCCGAGGGACAGTCAACACTGAAGCTTTCTTT.